These 26 T cell receptor beta chains were sequenced from one sample in a study of regulatory T cells in long-lasting Graves disease. Sample time point: persistent/refractory GD, antithyroid drugs over 5 years with positive TRAb. PBMC-extracted RNA yielded the TCR library. Sequencing libraries for TCR beta were prepared with iRepertoire HTBI primers and Arm-PCR of CDR3 regions. In TCRdb, the multiplex PCR reads were re-called with MiXCR into one record per CDR3 protein. The sample carries around 430,000 distinct CDR3 sequences, 22% recorded once. The sample here was peripheral blood mononuclear cells (PBMCs), taken when the disease was refractory, from a patient treated with antithyroid drugs. Receptor source: a female donor with Graves disease.

This chain joins TRBV7-8 and TRBJ2-1; TRBD1 aligns across 8 bases. Germline CDR1 and CDR2: SGHVS and FQNEAQ. J lost 4 bases, V lost 3 bases, and 5 bases had no gene match. CDR3 size: 15 residues. CDR3 sequence reads: CASSFSQGVYNEQFF. In nucleotides, the CDR3 is TGTGCCAGCAGCTTCTCACAGGGGGTTTACAATGAGCAGTTCTTC.

As regards this clonotype: This clone may be a read error of a much larger clone one base away. V is TRBV7-3 and J is TRBJ1-2, with D unclear. CDR1 is SGHTA, CDR2 FQGTGA, per germline. The CDR3 totals 16 residues. V was shortened by 5 bases and J by 2 bases, with 18 bases between the two germline ends. CDR3 residues: CASSPDSVKPNYGYTF. The DNA of the CDR3 is TGTGCCAGCAGCCCCGATTCCGTGAAGCCGAACTATGGCTACACCTTC.

V gene TRBV15 combines with J gene TRBJ1-2, with TRBD1 identical over 7 bases. The CDR3 runs 14 residues. Trimming cost V 3 bases and J 6 bases; bases outside gene matches: 7. Germline V CDR1 and CDR2: LNHNV, YYDKDF (reference sequence). CDR3 sequence: CATSSSTGRDGYTF. CDR3 sequence (DNA): TGTGCCACCAGCAGTTCGACAGGGCGGGATGGCTACACCTTC.

As for this clonotype: This may be a read error: a much more frequent sequence differs by one nucleotide. It is likely a read error, because the conserved phenylalanine at the end of the CDR3 is missing. V gene TRBV20-1 combines with J gene TRBJ1-2; D gene unclear. Germline-derived CDR1 and CDR2 are DFQATT and SNEGSKA (reference sequence). The CDR3 loop spans 13 amino acids. V shed 5 bases and J shed 4 bases, with 14 bases lying between them. In DNA form, the CDR3 reads TGCAGTGCTCGTTCGATGGAGGGCTATGGCTACACCCTC. Its translation: CSARSMEGYGYTL.

This chain links TRBV7-3 with TRBJ1-2, with D possibly TRBD1 on 5 matching bases. CDR3 length: 13 amino acids. Deletions cut 0 bases from V and 10 bases from J, with 12 bases between. Germline CDR1 reads SGHTA; CDR2 reads FQGTGA. CDR3 residues: CASSLTGAANYTF. The CDR3 nucleotides read TGTGCCAGCAGCTTAACTGGGGCAGCCAACTACACCTTC.

In its sample, this clonotype was seen a few times. V gene TRBV10-3 combines with J gene TRBJ1-1, with 7 positions matching TRBD1. Germline CDR1 ENHRY, CDR2 SYGVKD. With V trimmed by 0 bases and J by 3 bases, 4 bases remained unmatched. CDR3 length equals 15 residues. DNA for the CDR3: TGTGCCATCAGTGAGTCGAGGGGGCAGGACACTGAAGCTTTCTTT. Translation gives CAISESRGQDTEAFF.

This clonotype was seen at least ten times. The V gene is TRBV27, the J gene TRBJ2-7; D possibly matches TRBD1 or TRBD2 (6 bases each). Germline CDR1 MNHEY, CDR2 SMNVEV (reference sequence). Trimming removed 5 bases at V and 4 bases at J, with 18 bases between. CDR3 length: 15 amino acids. The CDR3 DNA reads TGTGCCAGCAGTCAGACCTCACTAGGGGGGTACGAGCAGTACTTC. This gives the protein CASSQTSLGGYEQYF.

Ten or more counts support this clonotype. The chain recombines TRBV18 with TRBJ2-7; 8 bases match TRBD1. CDR3 length: 14 amino acids. In germline, CDR1 is KGHSH, CDR2 LQKENI. V gave up 2 bases and J gave up 6 bases; unmatched junction bases: 6. CDR3 sequence: CASSPGTGRLEQYF. The CDR3 region has the DNA TGTGCCAGCTCACCAGGGACAGGCCGCCTCGAGCAGTACTTC.

This clonotype was seen many times. The CDR3 sequence: CASSSTHRGLRETQYF. CDR3 coding DNA: TGTGCCAGCAGTTCCACGCACAGGGGGTTGAGAGAGACCCAGTACTTC. The V call is TRBV12-3 or TRBV12-4, the J call TRBJ2-5, with 8 bases identical to TRBD1. This CDR3 comprises 16 residues. Unmatched junction bases numbered 11, after V lost 4 bases and J lost 4 bases.

This chain joins TRBV5-1 and TRBJ1-5; 11 nucleotides line up with TRBD1. Trimming took 4 bases from V and 6 from J; bases not matched to a gene: 6. Germline lookup yields CDR1 SGHRS and CDR2 YFSETQ. This CDR3 has 15 amino acids. CDR3 protein: CASSPTGTGGQPQHF. The DNA of the CDR3 is TGCGCCAGCAGCCCAACCGGGACAGGGGGTCAGCCCCAGCATTTT.

With respect to this clonotype: One junction end does not reproduce the germline sequence, and a read error may be involved. The chain recombines TRBV28 with TRBJ2-7; perhaps TRBD2 as D (6 bases). This CDR3 has 14 residues. Germline V CDR1 and CDR2: MDHEN, SYDVKM. The CDR3 sequence is CASRFGGETYEQYF. The CDR3, as DNA: TGTGCCAGCCGTTTCGGCGGGGAAACCTACGAGCAGTACTTC.

This clonotype was seen repeatedly, ten times or more. The DNA for the CDR3 is TGTGCCAGCAGTTATCTCGGGAGGCAAAACATTCAGTACTTC. Translated, it gives CASSYLGRQNIQYF. This rearrangement joins TRBV6-5 to TRBJ2-4, with 7 bases fitting TRBD2. From germline, CDR1 is MNHEY and CDR2 SVGAGI. The CDR3 totals 14 residues. J gave up 5 bases and V 3 bases, and 4 bases lay outside the gene matches.

This clonotype occurred a few times. The chain links TRBV7-9 to TRBJ2-5; TRBD1 matches 8 bases. J gave up 1 base and V 6 bases, and 13 bases lay outside the gene matches. Germline V lookup: CDR1 SEHNR, CDR2 FQNEAQ (reference sequence). This CDR3 contains 17 residues. The CDR3 region is CASRETGAGGLQETQYF. CDR3 nucleotide sequence: TGTGCCAGCAGGGAAACTGGGGCAGGGGGCCTCCAAGAGACCCAGTACTTC.

This clonotype was counted a few times. This sequence joins TRBV25-1 and TRBJ1-1; D not certain. Germline loops: CDR1 MGHDK, CDR2 SYGVNS. The CDR3 length is 14 residues. With 3 bases removed from V and 4 bases from J, the gap between germline ends came to 12 bases. The CDR3 loop is CASSEANMGTEAFF. The CDR3 bases are TGTGCCAGCAGTGAGGCCAACATGGGCACTGAAGCTTTCTTT.

Concerning this clonotype itself: A single base separates this from a much larger clone, so it may be a read error. The final CDR3 position lacks the conserved phenylalanine or tryptophan, pointing to a likely read error. V is TRBV6-2 or TRBV6-3 and J is TRBJ1-6, with D hard to call. The germline V and J ends were trimmed by 2 bases and 7 bases, with 15 bases remaining between them. This CDR3 is built from 16 residues. Germline CDR1 and CDR2: MNHEY and SVGEGT. This CDR3 is CASSYLLERRNSPLHS. The CDR3 nucleotides read TGTGCCAGCAGTTACCTATTGGAAAGGCGAAATTCACCCCTCCACTCT.

The chain links TRBV5-5 to TRBJ2-4; TRBD2 might be the D (6 bases). This CDR3 contains 15 residues. V lost 2 bases and J 6 bases, leaving 15 bases between the germline ends. Germline V gives CDR1 SGHKS, CDR2 YYEKEE (reference sequence). Written as DNA, the CDR3 is TGTGCCAGCAGCTTTCAAGGGGACGGGGGAAACATTCAGTACTTC. Translating it yields CASSFQGDGGNIQYF.

This clonotype appeared a few times. The chain is built from TRBV15 and TRBJ1-3, with D uncertain. V was clipped by 0 bases and J by 3 bases, with 12 bases between them. The V gene's germline CDR1 is LNHNV and CDR2 YYDKDF (reference sequence). The CDR3 length is 16 residues. The CDR3 DNA follows: TGTGCCACCAGCAGAGATGGTACCTCGGATGGAAACACCATATATTTT. Protein: CATSRDGTSDGNTIYF.

This clonotype has a count of ten or more. The chain links TRBV6-1 to TRBJ1-1; no clear D. V shed 8 bases and J shed 6 bases, with 13 bases lying between them. Germline V lookup: CDR1 MNHNS, CDR2 SASEGT. The CDR3 loop spans 12 amino acids. The CDR3 bases are TGTGCCAGCCTTCACACCGACGCTGAAGCTTTCTTT. This gives the protein CASLHTDAEAFF.

This clonotype was counted many times. The chain couples TRBV6-1 to TRBJ2-2; the D is unclear. Trimming shortened V by 7 bases and J by 10 bases, and 13 bases separated the two germline ends. The CDR3 is made up of 12 amino acids. Germline V gives CDR1 MNHNS, CDR2 SASEGT. The CDR3 sequence is CASTGILAELFF. The CDR3 coding sequence is TGTGCCAGCACGGGCATTCTTGCGGAGCTGTTTTTT.

This clonotype was found once. The chain joins TRBV2 to TRBJ1-1; 10 positions match TRBD1. From germline, CDR1 is SNHLY and CDR2 FYNNEI. This CDR3 is built from 16 residues. J lost 6 bases, V lost 8 bases, and 15 bases had no gene match. This CDR3 is CASQILAGDRGAEAFF. In nucleotides, the CDR3 is TGTGCCAGCCAAATCCTGGCAGGGGACAGGGGCGCTGAAGCTTTCTTT.

The CDR3 here is CATGRGTPVEAFF. CDR3 bases: TGTGCCACCGGGCGGGGGACCCCAGTTGAAGCTTTCTTT. The genes are TRBV28 and TRBJ1-1, with D perhaps TRBD1 (5 bases). The CDR3 is made up of 13 amino acids. Germline CDR1 and CDR2: MDHEN and SYDVKM. The ends were cut back, 10 bases at V and 7 bases at J, with 19 bases in the middle.

This clonotype has a count of ten or more. The V gene is TRBV2, the J gene TRBJ1-2, with 8 bases aligning to TRBD1. The junction had 14 bases not matched to a gene; V was cut back by 11 bases and J by 6 bases. The CDR3 is 14 amino acids. Germline V gene data show CDR1 as SNHLY and CDR2 as FYNNEI. The CDR3 DNA is TGTGCCCCAAGGGGGACAGGATCATCTAATGGCTACACCTTC. Amino acids: CAPRGTGSSNGYTF.

The rearrangement uses TRBV28 and TRBJ2-3, with 9 bases identical to TRBD2. Germline CDR1 and CDR2: MDHEN and SYDVKM. The V gene end was trimmed by 3 bases and the J gene end by 9 bases; junction bases not matched to a gene: 10. This CDR3 has 15 residues. The DNA of the CDR3 is TGTGCCAGCAGTTTCGCGGGGGGGATGTTACAAACGCAGTATTTT. Translated: CASSFAGGMLQTQYF.

This clonotype was picked up many times. The V gene is TRBV12-3 or TRBV12-4, the J gene TRBJ2-7; D unclear. Between the trimmed V and J ends, which lost 6 bases and 3 bases, there was a span of 6 bases. The CDR3 totals 11 residues. The CDR3 loop is CASRDDYEQYF. The DNA of the CDR3 is TGTGCCAGCAGAGACGACTACGAGCAGTACTTC.

This clonotype was detected a few times. CDR3 protein: CASSQDLTDYEQYF. CDR3 DNA sequence: TGTGCCAGCAGCCAAGATCTCACGGACTACGAGCAGTACTTC. The rearrangement joins TRBV4-2 to TRBJ2-7; D not certain. Germline V lookup: CDR1 LGHNA, CDR2 YNFKEQ. The V end lost 0 bases, the J end lost 3 bases, and 9 bases lay between the germline ends. The CDR3 covers 14 residues.

V gene TRBV6-1 combines with J gene TRBJ1-4; 7 nucleotides match TRBD1. The V gene's germline CDR1 is MNHNS and CDR2 SASEGT. Losses at the gene ends were 8 bases for V and 7 bases for J; bases not matched to a gene: 10. The CDR3 is 14 amino acids. CDR3 residues: CASGSDRVTEKLFF. CDR3 DNA sequence: TGTGCCAGCGGGAGTGACAGGGTTACTGAAAAACTGTTTTTT.